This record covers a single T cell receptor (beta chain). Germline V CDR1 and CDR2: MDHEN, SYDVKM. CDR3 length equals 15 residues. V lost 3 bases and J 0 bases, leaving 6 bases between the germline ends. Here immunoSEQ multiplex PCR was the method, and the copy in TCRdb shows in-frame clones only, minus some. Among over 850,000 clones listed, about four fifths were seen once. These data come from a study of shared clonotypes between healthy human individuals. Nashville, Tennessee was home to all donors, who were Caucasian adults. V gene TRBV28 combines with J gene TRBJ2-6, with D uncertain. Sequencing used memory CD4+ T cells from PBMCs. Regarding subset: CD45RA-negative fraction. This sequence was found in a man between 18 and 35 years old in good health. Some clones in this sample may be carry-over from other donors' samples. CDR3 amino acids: CASSLIGSGANVLTF. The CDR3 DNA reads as TGTGCCAGCAGTTTGATAGGCTCTGGGGCCAACGTCCTGACTTTC.